This entry lists 10 T cell receptor beta chains sequenced from one sample in a study of control samples from healthy donors and cancer patients. Data came from immunoSEQ multiplex PCR; TCRdb stores just in-frame clones and leaves some out. This table holds 98,000 or so clones, 82% found once. Sequencing was performed on blood. The receptors shown here come from a man in his sixties in good health.

The genes are TRBV6-2 or TRBV6-3 and TRBJ2-7, with D possibly TRBD2 on 6 matching bases. Trimming took 0 bases from V and 0 from J, leaving 21 bases between them. The CDR3 is 19 amino acids. CDR1 and CDR2 from the germline V gene are MNHEY and SVGEGT. The CDR3, as DNA: TGTGCCAGCAGTTACTCGAGGCCCGAGGACTACTATAGCTCCTACGAGCAGTACTTC. It yields the protein CASSYSRPEDYYSSYEQYF.

In nucleotides, the CDR3 is TGTGCCAGCAGCGTTTTACTAGCGGGAGTATTCACAGATACGCAGTATTTT. It translates to CASSVLLAGVFTDTQYF. The chain recombines TRBV7-8 with TRBJ2-3, with 11 bases identical to TRBD2. The germline gives CDR1 SGHVS, CDR2 FQNEAQ. The CDR3 length is 17 residues. V was clipped by 5 bases and J by 2 bases; unmatched bases: 9.

J is TRBJ1-4 and V is TRBV19; D is possibly TRBD1 (5 bases). Germline values: CDR1 LNHDA, CDR2 SQIVND (reference sequence). With 5 bases removed from V and 5 bases from J, the gap between germline ends came to 15 bases. The CDR3 length is 15 residues. Here the CDR3 reads CASSWYGTANEKLFF. In nucleotides, the CDR3 is TGTGCCAGTAGTTGGTATGGGACGGCGAATGAAAAACTGTTTTTT. The whole variable domain, filled in from reference TRBV19 and TRBJ1-4, reads DGGITQSPKYLFRKEGQNVTLSCEQNLNHDAMYWYRQDPGQGLRLIYYSQIVNDFQKGDIAEGYSVSREKKESFPLTVTSAQKNPTAFYLCASSWYGTANEKLFFGSGTQLSVL.

V gene TRBV7-2 combines with J gene TRBJ1-2; D not resolved. Germline V gene data show CDR1 as SGHTA and CDR2 as FQGNSA. The V end lost 6 bases, the J end lost 3 bases, and 14 bases lay between the germline ends. CDR3 length: 14 amino acids. CDR3 in amino acids: CASRAPVRDYGYTF. The CDR3 nucleotides read TGTGCCAGCAGGGCTCCCGTTCGGGACTATGGCTACACCTTC.

The chain has TRBV28 and TRBJ1-3; D remains ambiguous. The CDR3 is made up of 15 amino acids. Trimming cost V 2 bases and J 0 bases, with 8 bases left between them. Germline CDR1 and CDR2: MDHEN and SYDVKM. The CDR3 loop is CASSLASSSGNTIYF. The CDR3 DNA follows: TGTGCCAGCAGTTTAGCTTCAAGCTCTGGAAACACCATATATTTT.

V and J are TRBV5-4 and TRBJ1-4, with D perhaps TRBD1 (5 bases). Trimming pared 4 bases from V and 8 bases from J, leaving 21 bases between. The CDR3 consists of 16 residues. The germline gives CDR1 SGHNT, CDR2 YYREEE (reference sequence). CDR3 in amino acids: CASSPGTRDGFEKLFF. The DNA for the CDR3 is TGTGCCAGCAGCCCGGGGACGAGGGACGGATTCGAAAAACTGTTTTTT.

This clone was recorded only once. J is TRBJ1-4 and V is TRBV3-1 (or the pseudogene TRBV3-2); the match to TRBD1 covers 8 bases. The germline gives CDR1 LGHDT, CDR2 YNNKEL (reference sequence). With 4 bases clipped from V and 11 bases from J, the junction kept 6 bases outside the gene matches. The CDR3 runs to 13 residues. CDR3 DNA sequence: TGTGCCAGCAGCCCCAAGGACAGGGCGAAACTGTTTTTT. The encoded protein is CASSPKDRAKLFF.

This clone occurred once. This chain uses TRBV18 with TRBJ2-7; 11 nucleotides line up with TRBD1. Germline-derived CDR1 and CDR2 are KGHSH and LQKENI. The CDR3 contains 15 residues. Trimming removed 0 bases from V and 3 bases from J; junction bases left unmatched: 1. CDR3 in DNA: TGTGCCAGCTCACCACCCGGGACAGGGGGCTACGAGCAGTACTTC. It specifies CASSPPGTGGYEQYF.

A word on this clone: Other DNA sequences in the same sample also yield this CDR3. The V gene is TRBV29-1, the J gene TRBJ2-7; 9 positions match TRBD1. The CDR3 contains 13 residues. Germline loops: CDR1 SQVTM, CDR2 ANQGSEA. V was clipped by 7 bases and J by 2 bases; unmatched bases: 6. In nucleotides, the CDR3 is TGCAGCGCCCGACAGGGGGTCCCCTACGAGCAGTACTTC. Translation: CSARQGVPYEQYF.

V and J are TRBV4-1 and TRBJ2-1, with unresolved D. With 5 bases removed from V and 0 bases from J, the gap between germline ends came to 11 bases. The V gene's germline CDR1 is MGHRA and CDR2 YSYEKL. CDR3 length: 15 amino acids. CDR3: CASSSATSSYNEQFF. In DNA, the CDR3 is TGCGCCAGCAGCTCCGCTACCAGCTCCTACAATGAGCAGTTCTTC.